This is a list of T cell receptor beta chains from one sample in a study of cytomegalovirus exposure and HLA in healthy donors. Here immunoSEQ multiplex PCR was the method, and the copy in TCRdb shows in-frame clones only, minus some. The table records 100,000 to 150,000 clones, over 60% of them present only once. The sample taken for sequencing was PBMCs. The receptors were sampled from a man between 60 and 70 years old in good health and CMV-seropositive. Each CDR3 is given with its conserved first and last residue. A D gene is named only where the DNA matches it firmly.

d_call: -; j_call: TRBJ2-1; v_call: TRBV6-1; cdr3_aa: CASSVRLATGNNEQFF
d_call: -; j_call: TRBJ2-7; v_call: TRBV6-4; cdr3_aa: CASRPDRNSYEQYF
d_call: -; j_call: TRBJ2-1; v_call: TRBV6-6; cdr3_aa: CASKEVNEQFF
d_call: -; j_call: TRBJ2-1; v_call: TRBV28; cdr3_aa: CASRVAYNEQFF
d_call: TRBD1; j_call: TRBJ2-5; v_call: TRBV28; cdr3_aa: CASSSPTGAQETQYF
d_call: -; j_call: TRBJ2-5; v_call: TRBV7-9; cdr3_aa: CASGLKIETQYF
d_call: -; j_call: TRBJ1-2; v_call: TRBV21-1; cdr3_aa: CASSLRSDRGYTF
d_call: TRBD2; j_call: -; v_call: TRBV5-4; cdr3_aa: CASSPGLAGDYEQYF
d_call: -; j_call: TRBJ1-1; v_call: TRBV5-6; cdr3_aa: CASSRRGDTEAFF
d_call: -; j_call: TRBJ1-4; v_call: TRBV2; cdr3_aa: CASRVNPGATNEKLFF
d_call: TRBD1; j_call: TRBJ1-4; v_call: TRBV30; cdr3_aa: CAWTRGEHGNEKLFF
d_call: -; j_call: TRBJ1-5; v_call: TRBV2; cdr3_aa: CASSEAPGGGLGHQPQHF
d_call: TRBD1; j_call: TRBJ1-6; v_call: TRBV2; cdr3_aa: CASSRSGQYNSPLHF
d_call: -; j_call: TRBJ2-7; v_call: TRBV30; cdr3_aa: CAWTTSGFPYEQYF
d_call: -; j_call: TRBJ1-1; v_call: TRBV5-1; cdr3_aa: CASRKERGEAFF
d_call: TRBD1; j_call: TRBJ1-5; v_call: TRBV6-6; cdr3_aa: CASGQQGNQPQHF
d_call: -; j_call: TRBJ1-3; v_call: TRBV30; cdr3_aa: CAWSGGGLSGNTIYF
d_call: -; j_call: TRBJ1-1; v_call: TRBV6-5; cdr3_aa: CASSRTLVTEAFF
d_call: TRBD1; j_call: TRBJ1-1; v_call: TRBV7-9; cdr3_aa: CASSRPGQGVEAFF
d_call: -; j_call: TRBJ2-1; v_call: TRBV6-5; cdr3_aa: CASSPQPGVEQFF
d_call: -; j_call: TRBJ1-1; v_call: TRBV7-9; cdr3_aa: CASSLFRTDTEAFF
d_call: TRBD1; j_call: TRBJ1-2; v_call: TRBV5-6; cdr3_aa: CASSPFDRVNYGYTF
d_call: TRBD2; j_call: TRBJ2-5; v_call: TRBV5-4; cdr3_aa: CASSFLAGAPETQYF
d_call: TRBD1; j_call: TRBJ1-3; v_call: TRBV11-2; cdr3_aa: CASSQSGTGAQRSGNTIYF
d_call: TRBD1; j_call: TRBJ2-5; v_call: TRBV27; cdr3_aa: CASSPRTGVGETQYF
d_call: TRBD2; j_call: TRBJ2-1; v_call: TRBV30; cdr3_aa: CAWSGTPGLAGASYYNEQFF
d_call: -; j_call: TRBJ1-4; v_call: TRBV21-1; cdr3_aa: CARLTGVANEKLFF
d_call: -; j_call: TRBJ2-7; v_call: TRBV5-6; cdr3_aa: CASSRTAYEQYF
d_call: -; j_call: TRBJ1-5; v_call: TRBV7-2; cdr3_aa: CASSRTGGSYQPQHF
d_call: -; j_call: TRBJ2-2; v_call: TRBV28; cdr3_aa: CASSFPYTGELFF
d_call: TRBD1; j_call: TRBJ2-1; v_call: TRBV9; cdr3_aa: CASSVGGGDRVGDEQFF
d_call: TRBD2; j_call: TRBJ2-1; v_call: TRBV30; cdr3_aa: CAWSAGLAGANEQFF
d_call: -; j_call: TRBJ1-1; v_call: TRBV21-1; cdr3_aa: CASSKETGLNTEAFF
d_call: TRBD1; j_call: TRBJ2-2; v_call: TRBV5-1; cdr3_aa: CASSRGGQAPDTGELFF
d_call: TRBD1; j_call: TRBJ1-2; v_call: TRBV2; cdr3_aa: CASSWTGEYGYTF
d_call: -; j_call: TRBJ1-1; v_call: TRBV7-2; cdr3_aa: CASSHSMNTEAFF
d_call: TRBD2; j_call: TRBJ2-3; v_call: TRBV23-1; cdr3_aa: CASSPGLAGTYF
d_call: -; j_call: TRBJ2-5; v_call: TRBV5-1; cdr3_aa: CASSLVGGAQETQYF
d_call: -; j_call: TRBJ2-1; v_call: TRBV5-1; cdr3_aa: CASSLERANEQFF
d_call: TRBD1; j_call: TRBJ2-1; v_call: TRBV19; cdr3_aa: CASSTLQGAYTPYNEQFF
d_call: -; j_call: TRBJ1-1; v_call: TRBV6-1; cdr3_aa: CASSLRVTEAFF
d_call: -; j_call: TRBJ2-1; v_call: TRBV18; cdr3_aa: CASSPLGGNNEQFF
d_call: TRBD1; j_call: TRBJ1-5; v_call: TRBV27; cdr3_aa: CASSQGGAGQPQHF
d_call: TRBD2; j_call: TRBJ2-7; v_call: TRBV5-4; cdr3_aa: CASTQGGAGRTYEQYF
d_call: -; j_call: TRBJ2-5; v_call: TRBV5-1; cdr3_aa: CASSTTQKETQYF
d_call: TRBD1; j_call: TRBJ1-5; v_call: TRBV2; cdr3_aa: CASRGQGEQPQHF
d_call: TRBD1; j_call: TRBJ1-1; v_call: TRBV6-1; cdr3_aa: CASSPRQGGAFF
d_call: -; j_call: TRBJ1-1; v_call: TRBV5-1; cdr3_aa: CASIRGGGQNTEAFF
d_call: TRBD1; j_call: TRBJ1-5; v_call: TRBV6-4; cdr3_aa: CASSPGQSPRPQHF
d_call: TRBD1; j_call: TRBJ1-5; v_call: TRBV5-1; cdr3_aa: CASSLERDRDNQPQHF
d_call: -; j_call: TRBJ2-2; v_call: TRBV5-6; cdr3_aa: CASSFRTGYTGELFF
d_call: -; j_call: TRBJ1-6; v_call: TRBV10-1; cdr3_aa: CASSDPGAPLHF
d_call: TRBD1; j_call: TRBJ2-5; v_call: TRBV5-4; cdr3_aa: CASSRTGDGETQYF